Detailed here is one T cell receptor (beta chain). The PCR was carried out with 60 Vbeta primers and 13 Jbeta primers. The protocol was immunoSEQ multiplex PCR, while the TCRdb copy is restricted to in-frame clones and leaves out a portion. The sample lists 80,000 or so clones; 67% were seen once. The data are from a study of cytomegalovirus exposure and HLA in healthy donors. The CDR3 has 16 residues. After removal of 5 bases from V and 2 bases from J, the junction contained 2 bases not matched to a gene. CDR1 is MNHEY, CDR2 SMNVEV, per germline (reference sequence). This sequence joins TRBV27 and TRBJ2-6; 11 nucleotides align to TRBD1. Material for sequencing was PBMCs. The sequence was collected from a woman aged 45-59 years in good health and CMV-seropositive. The CDR3 protein is CASSRTGGAGANVLTF. CDR3 in DNA: TGTGCCAGCAGTCGGACAGGGGGCGCTGGGGCCAACGTCCTGACTTTC.